This T cell receptor beta chain stems from a study of blood T cell repertoires in COVID-19. Study at large: Material from acute and convalescent COVID-19 was sourced from the United States, Italy and Spain. Sample material is recorded as cDNA or gDNA derived from T cells, B-cell-depleted T cells, or PBMCs.

Original analysis: Reference gene primer amplification yielded estimated nucleated cell counts. Generated by immunoSEQ multiplex PCR, the TCRdb table keeps only in-frame clones and is missing some. That table gives V, J and clone size, and the DNA gave D and trimming. The sample yields 250,000 to 400,000 clones, about nine tenths seen once. Trimming shortened V by 0 bases and J by 3 bases, and 8 bases separated the two germline ends. Germline V gives CDR1 SQVTM, CDR2 ANQGSEA. The CDR3 totals 13 residues. Seattle patient enrollment occurred during active infection, with longitudinal follow-up thereafter.

Sequencing was performed on peripheral blood. This TCR derives from a woman in her 30s with COVID-19, enrolled during active disease. The chain uses TRBV29-1 and TRBJ2-5, with D hard to call. The CDR3 nucleotides read TGCAGCGTTGAAGAAACTCCCAAAGAGACCCAGTACTTC. The encoded protein is CSVEETPKETQYF.